The table lists the clone carrying this TCR beta chain with many counts. CDR3 length: 13 amino acids. Trimming cost V 5 bases and J 4 bases, with 12 bases left between them. In germline, CDR1 is SEHNR, CDR2 FQNEAQ (reference sequence). Previously published methods and listed TCR primers were used for the bulk TCR libraries. TCRdb ran MiXCR on the PCR reads and lists one entry per CDR3 protein. The data contain over 550,000 distinct CDR3 sequences, roughly 25% of them singletons. The sample belongs to a study of molecular identifiers for immune sequencing clone quantification. Turning to the study itself: Replicates involved a five-way split of RNA from approximately 20,000 or 100,000 naive CD8 cells, with sequencing of four.

This TCR derives from a human donor in good health. Some libraries in this study had Jurkat cell RNA spiked in. The sequenced material came from naive CD8+ T cells from blood, with Jurkat cell RNA spiked in. Subset: FACS-sorted CD8+CD4-CCR7+CD45RA+ naive T cells. The chain recombines TRBV7-9 with TRBJ2-7; a possible D gene is TRBD2 (6 bases). CDR3 sequence reads: CASSGGFGYEQYF. In DNA form, the CDR3 reads TGTGCCAGCAGCGGGGGGTTTGGGTACGAGCAGTACTTC.